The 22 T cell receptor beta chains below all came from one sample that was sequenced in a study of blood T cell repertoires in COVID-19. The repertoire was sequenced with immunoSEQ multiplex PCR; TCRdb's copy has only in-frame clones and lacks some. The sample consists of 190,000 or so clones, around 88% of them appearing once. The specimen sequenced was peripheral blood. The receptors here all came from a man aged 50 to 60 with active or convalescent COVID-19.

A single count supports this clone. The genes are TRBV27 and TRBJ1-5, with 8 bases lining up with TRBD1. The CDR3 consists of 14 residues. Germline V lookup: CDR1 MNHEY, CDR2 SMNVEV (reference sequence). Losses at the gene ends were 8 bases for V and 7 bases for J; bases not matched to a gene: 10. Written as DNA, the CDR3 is TGTGCCAGCCGAGGACAGGGTATAAACCAGCCCCAGCATTTT. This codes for CASRGQGINQPQHF.

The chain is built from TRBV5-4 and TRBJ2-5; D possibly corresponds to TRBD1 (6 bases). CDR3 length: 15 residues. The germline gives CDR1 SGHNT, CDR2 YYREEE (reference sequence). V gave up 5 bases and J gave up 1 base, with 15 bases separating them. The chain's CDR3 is CASSFVQGTQETQYF. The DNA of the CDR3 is TGTGCCAGCAGTTTTGTTCAGGGGACCCAAGAGACCCAGTACTTC.

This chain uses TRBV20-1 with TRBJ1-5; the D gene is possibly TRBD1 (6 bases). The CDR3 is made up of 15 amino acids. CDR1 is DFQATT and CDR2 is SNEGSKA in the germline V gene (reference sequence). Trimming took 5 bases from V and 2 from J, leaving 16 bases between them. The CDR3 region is CSAGVGAGRNQPQHF. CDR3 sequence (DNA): TGCAGTGCTGGTGTGGGGGCTGGTCGCAATCAGCCCCAGCATTTT.

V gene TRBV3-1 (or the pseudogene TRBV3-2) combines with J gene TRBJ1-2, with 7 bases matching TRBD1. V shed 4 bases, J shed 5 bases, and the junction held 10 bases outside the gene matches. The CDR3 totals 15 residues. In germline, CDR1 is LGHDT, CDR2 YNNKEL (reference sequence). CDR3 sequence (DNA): TGTGCCAGCAGCCCTCAGGGGGGTATCGGATATGGCTACACCTTC. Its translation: CASSPQGGIGYGYTF.

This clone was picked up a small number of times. CDR3 region: CASSRMNTEAFF. CDR3 coding DNA: TGTGCCAGCTCCAGGATGAACACTGAAGCTTTCTTT. The V gene is TRBV6-5, the J gene TRBJ1-1; D not certain. The germline V gene has CDR1 MNHEY and CDR2 SVGAGI. The V and J ends lost 8 bases and 0 bases respectively, with 7 bases between them. The CDR3 is 12 amino acids.

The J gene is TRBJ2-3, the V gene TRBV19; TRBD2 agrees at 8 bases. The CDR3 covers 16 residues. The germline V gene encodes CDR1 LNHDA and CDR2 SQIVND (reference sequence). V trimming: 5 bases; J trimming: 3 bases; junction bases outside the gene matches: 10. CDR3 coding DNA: TGTGCCAGTAGTCCCTTTGTCGGACTAGCTACAGATACGCAGTATTTT. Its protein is CASSPFVGLATDTQYF.

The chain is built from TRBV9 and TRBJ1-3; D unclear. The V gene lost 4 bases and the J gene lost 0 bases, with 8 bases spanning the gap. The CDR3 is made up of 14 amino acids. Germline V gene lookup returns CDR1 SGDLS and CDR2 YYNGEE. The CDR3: CASSLGSSGNTIYF. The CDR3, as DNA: TGTGCCAGCAGCCTCGGGTCCTCTGGAAACACCATATATTTT.

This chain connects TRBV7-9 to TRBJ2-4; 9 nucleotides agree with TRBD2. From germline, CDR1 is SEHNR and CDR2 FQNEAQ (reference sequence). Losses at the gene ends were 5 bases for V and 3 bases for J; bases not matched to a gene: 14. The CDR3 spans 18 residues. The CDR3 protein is CASSPIDGAGGDKNIQYF. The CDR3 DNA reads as TGTGCCAGCAGCCCCATTGACGGAGCGGGGGGTGACAAAAACATTCAGTACTTC. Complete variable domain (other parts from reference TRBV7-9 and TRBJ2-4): DTGVSQNPRHKITKRGQNVTFRCDPISEHNRLYWYRQTLGQGPEFLTYFQNEAQLEKSRLLSDRFSAERPKGSFSTLEIQRTEQGDSAMYLCASSPIDGAGGDKNIQYFGAGTRLSVL.

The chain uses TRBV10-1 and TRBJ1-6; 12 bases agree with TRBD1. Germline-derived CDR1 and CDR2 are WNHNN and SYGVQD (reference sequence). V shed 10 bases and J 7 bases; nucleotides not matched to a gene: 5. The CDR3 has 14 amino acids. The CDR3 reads CATSGQGANSPLHF. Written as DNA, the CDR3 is TGCGCCACCTCGGGACAGGGGGCGAATTCACCCCTCCACTTT.

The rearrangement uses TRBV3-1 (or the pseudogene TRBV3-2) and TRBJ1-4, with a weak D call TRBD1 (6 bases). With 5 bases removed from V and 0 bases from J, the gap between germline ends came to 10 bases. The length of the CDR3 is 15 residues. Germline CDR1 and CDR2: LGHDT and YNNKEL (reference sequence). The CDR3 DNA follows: TGTGCCAGCAGCATCAGGGGTGCAACTAATGAAAAACTGTTTTTT. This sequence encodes CASSIRGATNEKLFF.

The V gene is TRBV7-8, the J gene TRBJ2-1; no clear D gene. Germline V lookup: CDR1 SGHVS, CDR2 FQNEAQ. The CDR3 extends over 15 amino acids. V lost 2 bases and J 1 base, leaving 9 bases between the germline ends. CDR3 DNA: TGTGCCAGCAGCTTATCTTCGAGTTCCTACAATGAGCAGTTCTTC. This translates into CASSLSSSSYNEQFF.

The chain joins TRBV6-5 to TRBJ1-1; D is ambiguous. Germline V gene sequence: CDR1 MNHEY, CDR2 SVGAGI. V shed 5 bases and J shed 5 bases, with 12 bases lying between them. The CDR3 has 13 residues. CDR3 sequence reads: CASSPTQATEAFF. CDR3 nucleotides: TGTGCCAGCAGTCCCACCCAAGCTACTGAAGCTTTCTTT.

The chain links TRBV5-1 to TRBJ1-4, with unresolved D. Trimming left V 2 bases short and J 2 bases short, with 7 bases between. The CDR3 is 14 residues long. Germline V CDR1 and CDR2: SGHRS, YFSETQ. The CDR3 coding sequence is TGCGCCAGCAGCTTTGGCGGTACTAATGAAAAACTGTTTTTT. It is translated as CASSFGGTNEKLFF.

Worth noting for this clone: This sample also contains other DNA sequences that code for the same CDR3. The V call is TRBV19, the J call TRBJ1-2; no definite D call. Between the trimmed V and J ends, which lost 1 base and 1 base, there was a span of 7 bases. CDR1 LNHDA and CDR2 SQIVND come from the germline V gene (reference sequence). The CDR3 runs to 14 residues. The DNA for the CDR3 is TGTGCCAGTAGTATAGGGGCCAGTAACTATGGCTACACCTTC. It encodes CASSIGASNYGYTF.

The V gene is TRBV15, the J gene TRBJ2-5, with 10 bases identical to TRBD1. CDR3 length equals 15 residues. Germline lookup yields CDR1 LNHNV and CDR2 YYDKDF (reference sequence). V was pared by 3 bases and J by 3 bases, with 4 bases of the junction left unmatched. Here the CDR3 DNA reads TGTGCCACCAGCAGGGGCGGGACAGGGGAAGAGACCCAGTACTTC. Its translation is CATSRGGTGEETQYF.

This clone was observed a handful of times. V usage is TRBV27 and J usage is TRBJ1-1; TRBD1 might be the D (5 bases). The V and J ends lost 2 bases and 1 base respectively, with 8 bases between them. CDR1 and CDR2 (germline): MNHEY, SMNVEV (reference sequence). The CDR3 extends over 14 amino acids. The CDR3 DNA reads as TGTGCCAGCAGTTTAAGGGGATGGAACACTGAAGCTTTCTTT. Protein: CASSLRGWNTEAFF.

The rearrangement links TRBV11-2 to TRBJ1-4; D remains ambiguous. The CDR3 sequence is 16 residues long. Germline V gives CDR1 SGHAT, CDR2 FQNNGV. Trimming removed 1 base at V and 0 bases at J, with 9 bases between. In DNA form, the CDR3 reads TGTGCCAGCAGCTTAGTATCACAAGCAACTAATGAAAAACTGTTTTTT. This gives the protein CASSLVSQATNEKLFF.

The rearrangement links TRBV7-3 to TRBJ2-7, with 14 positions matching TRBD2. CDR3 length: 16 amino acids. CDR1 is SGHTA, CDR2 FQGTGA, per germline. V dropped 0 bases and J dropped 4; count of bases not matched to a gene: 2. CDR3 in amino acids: CASSLTGTSGSYEQYF. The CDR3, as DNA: TGTGCCAGCAGCTTAACGGGGACTAGCGGGAGTTACGAGCAGTACTTC.

The CDR3 DNA reads as TGCGCCAGCAGCTTAGGTGGTTGGCTAGCGGGTACCTACGAGCAGTACTTC. It encodes CASSLGGWLAGTYEQYF. The chain combines TRBV5-1 with TRBJ2-7; 8 bases match TRBD2. J was trimmed by 2 bases and V by 2 bases; bases with no gene match: 12. CDR3 length: 17 residues. Germline V gene sequence: CDR1 SGHRS, CDR2 YFSETQ.

The CDR3 protein is CASSLLRGGYTF. In DNA, the CDR3 is TGTGCCAGCAGCCTCCTTCGGGGGGGCTACACCTTC. The genes are TRBV12-3 or TRBV12-4 and TRBJ1-2, with a possible D match to TRBD1 (5 bases). The CDR3 is 12 amino acids. V dropped 6 bases and J dropped 8 bases, with 13 bases sitting between them.

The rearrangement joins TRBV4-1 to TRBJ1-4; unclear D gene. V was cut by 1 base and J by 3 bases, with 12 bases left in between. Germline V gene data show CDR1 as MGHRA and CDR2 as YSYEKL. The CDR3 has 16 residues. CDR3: CASSQGGVPSNEKLFF. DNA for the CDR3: TGCGCCAGCAGCCAAGGGGGAGTCCCGTCTAATGAAAAACTGTTTTTT.

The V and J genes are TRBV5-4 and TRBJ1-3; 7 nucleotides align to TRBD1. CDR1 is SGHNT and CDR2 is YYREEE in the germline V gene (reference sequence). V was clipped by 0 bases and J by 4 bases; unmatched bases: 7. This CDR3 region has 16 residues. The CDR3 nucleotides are TGTGCCAGCAGCTTGGGTGGCAGGGGGACCGGAAACACCATATATTTT. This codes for CASSLGGRGTGNTIYF.